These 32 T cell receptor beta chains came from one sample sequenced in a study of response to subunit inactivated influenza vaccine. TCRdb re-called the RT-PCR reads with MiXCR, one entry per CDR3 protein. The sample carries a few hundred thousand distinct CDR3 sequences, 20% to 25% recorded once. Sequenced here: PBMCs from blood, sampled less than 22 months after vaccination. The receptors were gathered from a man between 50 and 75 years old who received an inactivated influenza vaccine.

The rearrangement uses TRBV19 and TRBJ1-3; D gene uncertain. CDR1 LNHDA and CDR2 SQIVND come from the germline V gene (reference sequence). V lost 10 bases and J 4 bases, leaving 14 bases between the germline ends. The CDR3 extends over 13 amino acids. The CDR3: CATTLRYGNTIYF. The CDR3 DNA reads TGTGCCACCACGCTACGGTACGGAAACACCATATATTTT.

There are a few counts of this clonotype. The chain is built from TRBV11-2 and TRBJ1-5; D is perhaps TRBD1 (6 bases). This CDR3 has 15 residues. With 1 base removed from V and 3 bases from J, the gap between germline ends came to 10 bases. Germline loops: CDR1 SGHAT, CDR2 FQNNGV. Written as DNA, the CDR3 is TGTGCCAGCAGCTTAGGGGGGCAGAACAATCAGCCCCAGCATTTT. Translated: CASSLGGQNNQPQHF.

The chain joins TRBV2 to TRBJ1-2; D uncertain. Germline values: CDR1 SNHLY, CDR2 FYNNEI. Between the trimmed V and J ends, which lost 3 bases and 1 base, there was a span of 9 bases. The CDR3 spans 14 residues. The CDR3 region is CASSEQSSNYGYTF. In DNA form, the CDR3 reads TGTGCCAGCAGTGAGCAGTCCAGTAACTATGGCTACACCTTC.

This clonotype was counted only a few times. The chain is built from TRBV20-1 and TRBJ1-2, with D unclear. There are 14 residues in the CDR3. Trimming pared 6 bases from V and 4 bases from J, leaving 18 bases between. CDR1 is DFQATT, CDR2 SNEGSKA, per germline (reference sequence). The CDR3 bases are TGCAGTGCCCCCGAAGACGGTGGGTCCTATGGCTACACCTTC. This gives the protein CSAPEDGGSYGYTF.

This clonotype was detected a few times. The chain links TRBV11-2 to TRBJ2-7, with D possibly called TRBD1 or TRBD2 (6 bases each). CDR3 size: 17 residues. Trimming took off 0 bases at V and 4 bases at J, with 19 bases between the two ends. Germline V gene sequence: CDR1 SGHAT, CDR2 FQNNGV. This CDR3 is CASSLDFGGGGQYEQYF. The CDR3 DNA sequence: TGTGCCAGCAGCTTAGATTTTGGAGGGGGTGGCCAGTACGAGCAGTACTTC. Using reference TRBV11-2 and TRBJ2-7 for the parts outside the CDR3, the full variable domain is EAGVAQSPRYKIIEKRQSVAFWCNPISGHATLYWYQQILGQGPKLLIQFQNNGVVDDSQLPKDRFSAERLKGVDSTLKIQPAKLEDSAVYLCASSLDFGGGGQYEQYFGPGTRLTVT.

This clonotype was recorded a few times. CDR3 sequence: CASSLADVSGNTIYF. Here the CDR3 DNA reads TGTGCCAGCAGCTTGGCGGATGTCTCTGGAAACACCATATATTTT. The chain uses TRBV5-5 and TRBJ1-3; D gene ambiguous. V lost 0 bases, J lost 0 bases, and 7 bases lay in between. From germline, CDR1 is SGHKS and CDR2 YYEKEE (reference sequence). This CDR3 spans 15 amino acids.

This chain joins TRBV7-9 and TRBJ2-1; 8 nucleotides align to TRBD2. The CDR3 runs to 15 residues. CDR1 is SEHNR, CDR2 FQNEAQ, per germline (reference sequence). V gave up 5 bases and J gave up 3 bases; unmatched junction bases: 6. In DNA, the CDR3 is TGTGCCAGCAGCGTGACGACTAGCGTCTACAATGAGCAGTTCTTC. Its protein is CASSVTTSVYNEQFF.

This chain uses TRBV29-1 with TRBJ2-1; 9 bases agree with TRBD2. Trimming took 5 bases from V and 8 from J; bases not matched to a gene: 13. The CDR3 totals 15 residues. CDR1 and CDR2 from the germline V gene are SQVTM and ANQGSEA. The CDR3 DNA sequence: TGCAGCGTTCCTGGCGGGAGGGCCTTTATGTATGAGCAGTTCTTC. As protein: CSVPGGRAFMYEQFF.

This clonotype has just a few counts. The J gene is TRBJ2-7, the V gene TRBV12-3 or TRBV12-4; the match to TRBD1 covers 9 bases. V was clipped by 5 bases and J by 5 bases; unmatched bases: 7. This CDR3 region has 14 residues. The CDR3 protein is CASSRTGEIHEQYF. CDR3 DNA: TGTGCCAGCAGTCGGACAGGGGAAATCCACGAGCAGTACTTC.

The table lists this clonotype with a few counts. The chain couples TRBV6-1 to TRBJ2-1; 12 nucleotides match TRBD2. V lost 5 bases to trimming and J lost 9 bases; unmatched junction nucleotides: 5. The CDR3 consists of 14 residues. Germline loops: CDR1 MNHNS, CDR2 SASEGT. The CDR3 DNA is TGTGCCAGCAGTCTAGCGGGGGGGGGCCCTGAGCAGTTCTTC. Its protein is CASSLAGGGPEQFF.

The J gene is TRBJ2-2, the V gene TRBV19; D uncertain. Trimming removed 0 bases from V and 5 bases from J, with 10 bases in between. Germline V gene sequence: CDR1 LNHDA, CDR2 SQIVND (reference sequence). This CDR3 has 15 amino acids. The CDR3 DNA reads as TGTGCCAGTAGTATAGATCAAAGGTTTACCGGGGAGCTGTTTTTT. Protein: CASSIDQRFTGELFF.

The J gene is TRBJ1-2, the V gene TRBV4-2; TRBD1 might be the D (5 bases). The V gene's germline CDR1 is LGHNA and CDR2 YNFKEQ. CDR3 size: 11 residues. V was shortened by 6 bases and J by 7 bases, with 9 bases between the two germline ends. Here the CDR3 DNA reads TGTGCCAGCAGTGCAGGGTTTGGCTACACCTTC. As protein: CASSAGFGYTF.

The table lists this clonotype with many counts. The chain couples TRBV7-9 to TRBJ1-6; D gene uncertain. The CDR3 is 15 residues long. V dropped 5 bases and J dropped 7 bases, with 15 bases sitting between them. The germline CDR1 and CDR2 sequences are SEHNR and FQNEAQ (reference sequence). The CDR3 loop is CASSRHRLRNSPLHF. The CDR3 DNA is TGTGCCAGCAGCCGCCACAGACTTCGGAATTCACCCCTCCACTTT.

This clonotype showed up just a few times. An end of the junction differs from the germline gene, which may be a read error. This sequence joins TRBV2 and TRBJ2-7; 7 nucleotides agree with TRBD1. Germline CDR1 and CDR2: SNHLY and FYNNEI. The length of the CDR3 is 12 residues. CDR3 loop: CASSEASGQHYF. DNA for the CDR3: TGTGCCAGCAGTGAAGCATCGGGACAGCACTACTTC.

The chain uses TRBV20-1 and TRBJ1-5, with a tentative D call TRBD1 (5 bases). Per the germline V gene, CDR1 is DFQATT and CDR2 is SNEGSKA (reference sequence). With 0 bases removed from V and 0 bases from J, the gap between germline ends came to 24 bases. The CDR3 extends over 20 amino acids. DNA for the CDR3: TGCAGTGCTAGAGATTGGGGGTTGGTACAGACCCCCAATAGCAATCAGCCCCAGCATTTT. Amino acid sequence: CSARDWGLVQTPNSNQPQHF.

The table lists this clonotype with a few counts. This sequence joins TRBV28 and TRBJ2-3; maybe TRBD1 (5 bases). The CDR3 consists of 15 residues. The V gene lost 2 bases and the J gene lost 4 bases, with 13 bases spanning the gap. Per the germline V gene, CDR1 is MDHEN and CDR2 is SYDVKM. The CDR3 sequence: CASSLTQGIPDTQYF. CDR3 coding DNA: TGTGCCAGCAGTTTAACCCAGGGAATCCCAGATACGCAGTATTTT.

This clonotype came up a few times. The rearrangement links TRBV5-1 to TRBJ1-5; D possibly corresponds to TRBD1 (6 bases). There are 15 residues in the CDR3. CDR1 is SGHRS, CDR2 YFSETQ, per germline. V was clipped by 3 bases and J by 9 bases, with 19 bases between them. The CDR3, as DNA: TGCGCCAGCAGCTCCCCGGGACACGGACCGTGGCCCCAGCATTTT. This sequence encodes CASSSPGHGPWPQHF.

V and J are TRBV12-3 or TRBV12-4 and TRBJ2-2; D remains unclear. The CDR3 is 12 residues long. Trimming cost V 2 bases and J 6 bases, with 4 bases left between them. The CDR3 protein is CASSLNAGELFF. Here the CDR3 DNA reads TGTGCCAGCAGTTTAAATGCCGGGGAGCTGTTTTTT.

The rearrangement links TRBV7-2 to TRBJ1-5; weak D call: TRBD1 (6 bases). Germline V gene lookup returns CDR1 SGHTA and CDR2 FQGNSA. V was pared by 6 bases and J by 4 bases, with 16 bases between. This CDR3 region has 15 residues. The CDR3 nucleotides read TGTGCCAGCAGGGCCGGGACAAGGGAAAATCAGCCCCAGCATTTT. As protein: CASRAGTRENQPQHF.

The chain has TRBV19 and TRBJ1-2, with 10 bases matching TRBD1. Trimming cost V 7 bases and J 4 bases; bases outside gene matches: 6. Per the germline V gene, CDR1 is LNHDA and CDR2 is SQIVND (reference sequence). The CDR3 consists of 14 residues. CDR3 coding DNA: TGTGCCAGTACTCGAGACAGGGGGCCCTATGGCTACACCTTC. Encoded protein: CASTRDRGPYGYTF.

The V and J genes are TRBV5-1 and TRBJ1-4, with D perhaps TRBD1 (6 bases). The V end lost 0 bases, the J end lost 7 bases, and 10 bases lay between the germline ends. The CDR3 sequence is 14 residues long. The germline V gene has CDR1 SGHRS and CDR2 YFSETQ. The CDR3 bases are TGCGCCAGCAGCTTGGACAGGGCGAGTGAAAAACTGTTTTTT. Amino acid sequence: CASSLDRASEKLFF.

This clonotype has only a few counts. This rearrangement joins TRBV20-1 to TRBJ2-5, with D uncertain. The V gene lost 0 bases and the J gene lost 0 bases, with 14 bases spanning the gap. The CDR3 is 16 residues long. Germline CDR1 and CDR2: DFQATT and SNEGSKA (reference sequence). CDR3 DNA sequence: TGCAGTGCTAGAGATCACGTGAGAGAGTACCAAGAGACCCAGTACTTC. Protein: CSARDHVREYQETQYF.

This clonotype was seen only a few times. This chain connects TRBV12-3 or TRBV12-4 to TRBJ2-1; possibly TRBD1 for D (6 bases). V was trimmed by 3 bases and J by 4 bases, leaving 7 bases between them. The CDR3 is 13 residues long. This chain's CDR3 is CASSFGQYNEQFF. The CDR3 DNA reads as TGTGCCAGCAGTTTCGGACAGTACAATGAGCAGTTCTTC.

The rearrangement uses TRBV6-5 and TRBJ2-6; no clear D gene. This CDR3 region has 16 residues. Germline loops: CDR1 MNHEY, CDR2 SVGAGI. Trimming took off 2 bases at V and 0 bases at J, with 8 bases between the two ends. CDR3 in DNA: TGTGCCAGCAGTTACGAGGTGGACTCTGGGGCCAACGTCCTGACTTTC. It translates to CASSYEVDSGANVLTF.

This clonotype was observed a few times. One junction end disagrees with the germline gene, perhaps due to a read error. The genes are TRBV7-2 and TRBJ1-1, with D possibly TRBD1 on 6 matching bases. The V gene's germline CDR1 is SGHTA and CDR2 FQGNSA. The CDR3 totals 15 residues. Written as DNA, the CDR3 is TGTGCCAGCAGCTACGGACAGTTAATGAACACTGAAGCTTTATTT. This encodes CASSYGQLMNTEALF.

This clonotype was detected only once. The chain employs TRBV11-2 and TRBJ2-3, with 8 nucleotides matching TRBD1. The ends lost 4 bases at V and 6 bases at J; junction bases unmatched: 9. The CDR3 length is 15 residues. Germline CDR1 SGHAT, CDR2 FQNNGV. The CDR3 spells CASSSYRGKRDTQYF. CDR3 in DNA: TGTGCCAGCAGCTCTTACAGGGGGAAGAGGGATACGCAGTATTTT. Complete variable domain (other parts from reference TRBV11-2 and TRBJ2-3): EAGVAQSPRYKIIEKRQSVAFWCNPISGHATLYWYQQILGQGPKLLIQFQNNGVVDDSQLPKDRFSAERLKGVDSTLKIQPAKLEDSAVYLCASSSYRGKRDTQYFGPGTRLTVL.

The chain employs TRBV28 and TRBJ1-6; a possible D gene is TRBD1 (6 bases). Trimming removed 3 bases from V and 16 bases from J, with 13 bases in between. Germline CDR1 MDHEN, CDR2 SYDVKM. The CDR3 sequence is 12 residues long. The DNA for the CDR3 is TGTGCCAGCAGTTTTACAGGGTCTGGTCTCCACTTT. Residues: CASSFTGSGLHF.

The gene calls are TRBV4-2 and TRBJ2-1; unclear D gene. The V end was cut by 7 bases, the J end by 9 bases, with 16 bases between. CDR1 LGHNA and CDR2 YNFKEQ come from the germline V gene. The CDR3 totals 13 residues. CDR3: CASKPLGWGEQFF. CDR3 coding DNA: TGTGCCAGCAAGCCCTTAGGTTGGGGTGAGCAGTTCTTC.

The CDR3 coding sequence is TGTGCCAGCAGCGTATCCAGGGAGGCCTATGGCTACACCTTC. This gives the protein CASSVSREAYGYTF. This chain connects TRBV7-2 to TRBJ1-2; D is possibly TRBD1 (5 bases). There are 14 residues in the CDR3. The V end lost 5 bases, the J end lost 4 bases, and 14 bases lay between the germline ends. Germline loops: CDR1 SGHTA, CDR2 FQGNSA.

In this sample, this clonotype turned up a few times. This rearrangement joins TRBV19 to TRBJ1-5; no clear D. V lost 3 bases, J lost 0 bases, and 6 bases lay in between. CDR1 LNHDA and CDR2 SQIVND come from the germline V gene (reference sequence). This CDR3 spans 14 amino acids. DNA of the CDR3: TGTGCCAGTAGTATGGATGGTAGCAATCAGCCCCAGCATTTT. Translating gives CASSMDGSNQPQHF.

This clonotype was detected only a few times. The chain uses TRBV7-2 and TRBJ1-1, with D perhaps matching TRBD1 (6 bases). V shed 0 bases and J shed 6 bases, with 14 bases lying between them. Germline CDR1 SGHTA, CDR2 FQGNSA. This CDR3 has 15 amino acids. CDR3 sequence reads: CASSLALGGLAEAFF. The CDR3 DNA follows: TGTGCCAGCAGCTTAGCGTTGGGGGGGCTTGCTGAAGCTTTCTTT.

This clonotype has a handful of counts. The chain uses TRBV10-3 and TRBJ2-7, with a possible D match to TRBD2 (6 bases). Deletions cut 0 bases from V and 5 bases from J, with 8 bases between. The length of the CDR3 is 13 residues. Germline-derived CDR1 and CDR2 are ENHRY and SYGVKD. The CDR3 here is CAISESTGDEQYF. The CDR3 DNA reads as TGTGCCATCAGTGAGTCTACGGGGGACGAGCAGTACTTC.